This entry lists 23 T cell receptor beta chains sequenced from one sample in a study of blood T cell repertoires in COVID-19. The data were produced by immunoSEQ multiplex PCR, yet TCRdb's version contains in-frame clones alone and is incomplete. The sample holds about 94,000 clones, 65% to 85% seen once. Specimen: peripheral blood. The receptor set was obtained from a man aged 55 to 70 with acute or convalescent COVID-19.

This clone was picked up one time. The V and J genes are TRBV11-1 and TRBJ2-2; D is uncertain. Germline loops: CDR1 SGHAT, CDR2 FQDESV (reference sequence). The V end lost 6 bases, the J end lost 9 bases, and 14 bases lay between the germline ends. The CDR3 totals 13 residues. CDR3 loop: CASSPGRAWELFF. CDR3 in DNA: TGTGCCAGCAGTCCGGGTCGAGCATGGGAGCTGTTTTTT.

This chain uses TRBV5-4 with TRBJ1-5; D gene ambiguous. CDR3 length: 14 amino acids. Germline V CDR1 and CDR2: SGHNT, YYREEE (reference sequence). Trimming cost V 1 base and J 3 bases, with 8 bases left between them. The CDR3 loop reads CASSLTRPNQPQHF. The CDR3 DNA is TGTGCCAGCAGCTTGACTCGTCCCAATCAGCCCCAGCATTTT.

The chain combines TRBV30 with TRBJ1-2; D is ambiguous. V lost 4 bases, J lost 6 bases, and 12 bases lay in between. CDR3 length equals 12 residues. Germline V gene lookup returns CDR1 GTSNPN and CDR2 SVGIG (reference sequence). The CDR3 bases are TGTGCCTGGACCCAAACTTTGAATGGCTACACCTTC. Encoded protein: CAWTQTLNGYTF.

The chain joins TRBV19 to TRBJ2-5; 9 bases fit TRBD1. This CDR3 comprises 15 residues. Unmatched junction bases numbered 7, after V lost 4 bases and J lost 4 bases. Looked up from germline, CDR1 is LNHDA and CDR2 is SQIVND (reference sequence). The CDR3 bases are TGTGCCAGTAGTACCGGGGGACAGGGTCTAGAGACCCAGTACTTC. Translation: CASSTGGQGLETQYF.

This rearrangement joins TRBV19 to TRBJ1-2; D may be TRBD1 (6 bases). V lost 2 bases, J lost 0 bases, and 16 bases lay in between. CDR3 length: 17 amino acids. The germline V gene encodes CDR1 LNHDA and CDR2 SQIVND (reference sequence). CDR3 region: CASSILPGQRANYGYTF. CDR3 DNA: TGTGCCAGTAGTATACTACCCGGACAGAGAGCTAACTATGGCTACACCTTC.

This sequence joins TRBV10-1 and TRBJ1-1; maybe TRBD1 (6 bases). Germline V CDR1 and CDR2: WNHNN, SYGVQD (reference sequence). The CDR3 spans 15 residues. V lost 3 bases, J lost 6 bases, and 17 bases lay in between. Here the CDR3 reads CASSDGLGNRAEAFF. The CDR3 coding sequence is TGCGCCAGCAGTGACGGTTTGGGGAACAGGGCTGAAGCTTTCTTT.

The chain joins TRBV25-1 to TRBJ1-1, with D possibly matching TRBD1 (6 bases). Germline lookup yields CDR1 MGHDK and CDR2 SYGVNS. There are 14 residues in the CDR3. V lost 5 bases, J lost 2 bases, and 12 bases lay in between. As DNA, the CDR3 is TGTGCCAGCAGTTCCCGGACAGCCAACACTGAAGCTTTCTTT. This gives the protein CASSSRTANTEAFF.

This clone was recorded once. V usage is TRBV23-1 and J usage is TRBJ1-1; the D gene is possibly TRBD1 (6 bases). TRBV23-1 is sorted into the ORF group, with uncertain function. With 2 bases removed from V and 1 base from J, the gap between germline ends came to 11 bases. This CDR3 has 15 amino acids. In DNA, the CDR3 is TGCGCCAGCAGTCAAGACCCGGGACAGAACACTGAAGCTTTCTTT. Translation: CASSQDPGQNTEAFF.

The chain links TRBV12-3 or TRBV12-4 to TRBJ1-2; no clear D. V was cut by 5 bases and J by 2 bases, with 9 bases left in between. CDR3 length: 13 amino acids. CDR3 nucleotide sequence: TGTGCCAGCAGTCCCACAGAAAACTATGGCTACACCTTC. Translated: CASSPTENYGYTF.

The CDR3 coding sequence is TGTGCCAGCTCACGGCCGGGACTGCTAGAGACCCAGTACTTC. Translated: CASSRPGLLETQYF. The J gene is TRBJ2-5, the V gene TRBV18, with D maybe TRBD2 (6 bases). The CDR3 spans 14 residues. With 4 bases removed from V and 4 bases from J, the gap between germline ends came to 13 bases. The germline CDR1 and CDR2 sequences are KGHSH and LQKENI.

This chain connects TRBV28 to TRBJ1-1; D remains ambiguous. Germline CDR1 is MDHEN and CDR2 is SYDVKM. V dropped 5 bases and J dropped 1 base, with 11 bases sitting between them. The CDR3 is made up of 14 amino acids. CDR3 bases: TGTGCCAGCAGTCCCCTTACACAGAACACTGAAGCTTTCTTT. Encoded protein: CASSPLTQNTEAFF. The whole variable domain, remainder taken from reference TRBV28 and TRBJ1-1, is DVKVTQSSRYLVKRTGEKVFLECVQDMDHENMFWYRQDPGLGLRLIYFSYDVKMKEKGDIPEGYSVSREKKERFSLILESASTNQTSMYLCASSPLTQNTEAFFGQGTRLTVV.

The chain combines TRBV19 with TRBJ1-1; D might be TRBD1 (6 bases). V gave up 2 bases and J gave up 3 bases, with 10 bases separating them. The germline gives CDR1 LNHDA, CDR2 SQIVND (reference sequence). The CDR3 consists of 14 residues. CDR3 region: CASSITQGYTEAFF. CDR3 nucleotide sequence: TGTGCCAGTAGTATAACGCAGGGGTACACTGAAGCTTTCTTT.

The CDR3 DNA reads as TGCGCCAGCAGCTTGTTTACAGGGGACAGGAGCTACACCTTC. This translates into CASSLFTGDRSYTF. J is TRBJ1-2 and V is TRBV5-1, with 8 nucleotides matching TRBD1. The germline V gene encodes CDR1 SGHRS and CDR2 YFSETQ. The CDR3 is made up of 14 amino acids. V was pared by 1 base and J by 9 bases, with 8 bases of the junction left unmatched.

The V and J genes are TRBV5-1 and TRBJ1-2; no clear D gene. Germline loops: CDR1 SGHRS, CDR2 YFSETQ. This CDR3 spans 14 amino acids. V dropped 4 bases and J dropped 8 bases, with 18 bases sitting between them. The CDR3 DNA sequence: TGCGCCAGCAGCCCCGCTACCCAATTACAGGGCTACACCTTC. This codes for CASSPATQLQGYTF. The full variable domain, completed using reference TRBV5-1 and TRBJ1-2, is KAGVTQTPRYLIKTRGQQVTLSCSPISGHRSVSWYQQTPGQGLQFLFEYFSETQRNKGNFPGRFSGRQFSNSRSEMNVSTLELGDSALYLCASSPATQLQGYTFGSGTRLTVV.

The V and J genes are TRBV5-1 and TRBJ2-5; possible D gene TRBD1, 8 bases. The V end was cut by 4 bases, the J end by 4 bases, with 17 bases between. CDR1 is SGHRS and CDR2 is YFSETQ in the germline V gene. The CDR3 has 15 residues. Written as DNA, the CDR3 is TGCGCCAGCAGCCCCGACAGGGGAGGGGGAGAGACCCAGTACTTC. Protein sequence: CASSPDRGGGETQYF.

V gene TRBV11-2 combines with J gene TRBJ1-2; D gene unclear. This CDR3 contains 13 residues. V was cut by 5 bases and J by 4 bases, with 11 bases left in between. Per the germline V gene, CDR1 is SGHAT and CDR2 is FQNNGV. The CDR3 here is CASSHSLSYGYTF. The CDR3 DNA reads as TGTGCCAGCAGCCACTCCCTATCCTATGGCTACACCTTC.

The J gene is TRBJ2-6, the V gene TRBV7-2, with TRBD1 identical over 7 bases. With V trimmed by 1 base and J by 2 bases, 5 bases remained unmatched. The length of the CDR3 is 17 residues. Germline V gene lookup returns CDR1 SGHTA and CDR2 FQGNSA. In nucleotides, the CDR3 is TGTGCCAGCAGCTTAGGAGGCACAGGGGCTGGGGCCAACGTCCTGACTTTC. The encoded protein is CASSLGGTGAGANVLTF.

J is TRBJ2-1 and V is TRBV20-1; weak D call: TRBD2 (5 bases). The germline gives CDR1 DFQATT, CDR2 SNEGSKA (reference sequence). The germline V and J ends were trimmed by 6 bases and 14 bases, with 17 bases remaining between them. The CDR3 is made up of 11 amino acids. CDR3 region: CSAYDYKKKFF. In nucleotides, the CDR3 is TGCAGTGCCTACGACTACAAGAAGAAGTTCTTC.

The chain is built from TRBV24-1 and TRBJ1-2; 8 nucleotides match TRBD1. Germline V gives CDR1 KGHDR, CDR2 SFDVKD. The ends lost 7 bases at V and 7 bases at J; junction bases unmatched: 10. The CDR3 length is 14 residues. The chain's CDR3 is CATSYGTGPGGYTF. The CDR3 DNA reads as TGTGCCACCAGCTACGGGACAGGACCGGGTGGCTACACCTTC.

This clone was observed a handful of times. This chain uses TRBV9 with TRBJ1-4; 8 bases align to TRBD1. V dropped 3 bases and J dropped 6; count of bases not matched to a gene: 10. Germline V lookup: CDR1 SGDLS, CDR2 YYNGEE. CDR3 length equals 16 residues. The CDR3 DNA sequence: TGTGCCAGCAGCGCGCTACCGGACAGGGAGGATGAAAAACTGTTTTTT. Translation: CASSALPDREDEKLFF. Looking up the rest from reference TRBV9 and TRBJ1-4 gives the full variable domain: DSGVTQTPKHLITATGQRVTLRCSPRSGDLSVYWYQQSLDQGLQFLIQYYNGEERAKGNILERFSAQQFPDLHSELNLSSLELGDSALYFCASSALPDREDEKLFFGSGTQLSVL.

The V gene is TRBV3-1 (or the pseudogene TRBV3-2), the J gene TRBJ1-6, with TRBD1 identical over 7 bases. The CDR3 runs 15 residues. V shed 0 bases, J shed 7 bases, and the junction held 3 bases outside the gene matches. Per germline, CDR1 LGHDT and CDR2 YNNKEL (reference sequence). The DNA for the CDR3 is TGTGCCAGCAGCCAAGACGTACAGGGGAATTCACCCCTCCACTTT. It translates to CASSQDVQGNSPLHF.

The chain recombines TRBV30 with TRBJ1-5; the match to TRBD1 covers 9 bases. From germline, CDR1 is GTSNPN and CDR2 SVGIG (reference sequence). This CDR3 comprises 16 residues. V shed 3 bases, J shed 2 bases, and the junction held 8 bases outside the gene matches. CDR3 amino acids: CAWRARDRAGNQPQHF. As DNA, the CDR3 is TGTGCCTGGAGGGCCCGGGACAGGGCTGGCAATCAGCCCCAGCATTTT.

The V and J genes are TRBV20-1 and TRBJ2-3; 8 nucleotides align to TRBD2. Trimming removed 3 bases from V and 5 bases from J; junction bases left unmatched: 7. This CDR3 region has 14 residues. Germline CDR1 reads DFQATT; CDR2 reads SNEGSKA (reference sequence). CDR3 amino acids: CSASSAGGKDTQYF. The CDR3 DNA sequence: TGCAGTGCTAGTTCCGCGGGGGGTAAAGATACGCAGTATTTT.